This is a list of T cell receptor beta chains from one sample in a study of cytomegalovirus exposure and HLA in healthy donors. Profiling relied on immunoSEQ multiplex PCR, and the TCRdb table lists in-frame clones only, not all of them. The top ten clones hold approximately 4% of a sample with roughly 100,000 clones, around 87% of them seen once. Sequencing was done on a sample of PBMCs. These receptors were taken from a woman between 18 and 29 years old in good health and CMV-seropositive. Both conserved end residues are part of each CDR3. Fields, in order: V gene, D gene, J gene, clone size, CDR3 protein, CDR3 DNA. The D gene is left open where the match is weak. The size of a clone is reported for some rows only, either as once, few or many, or as a class for expanded clones.

V: TRBV6-5
D: NA
J: TRBJ1-5
size: NA
CDR3: CASSLSGRAQPQHF
DNA: TGTGCCAGCAGTTTGTCGGGCAGGGCTCAGCCCCAGCATTTT

V: TRBV28
D: NA
J: TRBJ2-7
size: NA
CDR3: CASSLDSTYEQYF
DNA: TGTGCCAGCAGTCTTGACAGTACCTACGAGCAGTACTTC

V: TRBV18
D: NA
J: TRBJ1-3
size: NA
CDR3: CASSPSTAGNTIYF
DNA: TGTGCCAGCTCACCTTCGACAGCTGGAAACACCATATATTTT

V: TRBV7-9
D: NA
J: TRBJ1-1
size: NA
CDR3: CASSLAGGQNTEAFF
DNA: TGTGCCAGCAGCTTAGCGGGCGGGCAGAACACTGAAGCTTTCTTT

V: TRBV6-1
D: NA
J: TRBJ1-1
size: NA
CDR3: CASSEHLNTEAFF
DNA: TGTGCCAGCAGTGAACACCTAAACACTGAAGCTTTCTTT

V: TRBV15
D: NA
J: TRBJ1-1
size: NA
CDR3: CATSRDGGSTEAFF
DNA: TGTGCCACCAGCAGAGATGGAGGGAGCACTGAAGCTTTCTTT

V: TRBV9
D: TRBD2
J: TRBJ2-1
size: NA
CDR3: CASSGGGGSYNEQFF
DNA: TGTGCCAGCAGCGGCGGGGGAGGCTCCTACAATGAGCAGTTCTTC

V: TRBV10-3
D: NA
J: TRBJ2-3
size: NA
CDR3: CAISELETRADTQYF
DNA: TGTGCCATCAGTGAGTTAGAGACCCGGGCAGATACGCAGTATTTT

V: TRBV28
D: NA
J: TRBJ1-1
size: NA
CDR3: CASRNIYTEAFF
DNA: TGTGCCAGCAGAAACATCTACACTGAAGCTTTCTTT

V: TRBV27
D: NA
J: TRBJ1-2
size: NA
CDR3: CASSLTGPKWYGYTF
DNA: TGTGCCAGCAGCCTGACAGGCCCAAAGTGGTATGGCTACACCTTC

V: TRBV6-5
D: NA
J: TRBJ1-2
size: NA
CDR3: CASSPIGVYYGYTF
DNA: TGTGCCAGCAGTCCTATAGGGGTATACTATGGCTACACCTTC

V: TRBV28
D: NA
J: TRBJ2-7
size: once
CDR3: CASSGGGALLYEQYF
DNA: TGTGCCAGCAGCGGAGGGGGGGCTCTGCTCTACGAGCAGTACTTC

V: TRBV9
D: TRBD1
J: TRBJ1-2
size: NA
CDR3: CASSPSGDRVSYGYTF
DNA: TGTGCCAGCAGCCCGTCCGGGGACAGGGTTAGCTATGGCTACACCTTC

V: TRBV5-1
D: TRBD1
J: TRBJ1-4
size: NA
CDR3: CASSFHPGQGEKKLFF
DNA: TGCGCCAGCAGCTTCCATCCGGGACAGGGAGAGAAAAAACTGTTTTTT

V: TRBV4-2
D: TRBD1
J: TRBJ1-1
size: NA
CDR3: CASSQGQGANTEAFF
DNA: TGTGCCAGCAGCCAAGGACAGGGGGCCAACACTGAAGCTTTCTTT

V: TRBV5-4
D: NA
J: TRBJ2-3
size: NA
CDR3: CASSIKGVTDTQYF
DNA: TGTGCCAGCAGCATCAAAGGGGTCACAGATACGCAGTATTTT

V: TRBV30
D: NA
J: TRBJ1-2
size: NA
CDR3: CAWSVLRRVGGYTF
DNA: TGTGCCTGGAGTGTACTGAGGAGGGTGGGAGGCTACACCTTC

V: TRBV21-1
D: NA
J: TRBJ2-3
size: NA
CDR3: CASSRTSGRGRTTDTQYF
DNA: TGTGCCAGCAGCAGGACTAGCGGGAGAGGAAGAACCACAGATACGCAGTATTTT

V: TRBV5-1
D: TRBD1
J: TRBJ2-5
size: NA
CDR3: CASSITGGAGETQYF
DNA: TGCGCCAGCAGCATAACAGGGGGCGCGGGGGAGACCCAGTACTTC

V: TRBV2
D: TRBD2
J: TRBJ2-3
size: NA
CDR3: CASSPGTSGGSTDTQYF
DNA: TGTGCCAGCAGCCCCGGGACTAGCGGGGGATCAACAGATACGCAGTATTTT

V: TRBV7-3
D: TRBD2
J: TRBJ2-5
size: NA
CDR3: CASSAGGVRGETQYF
DNA: TGTGCCAGCAGCGCCGGGGGGGTGCGAGGCGAGACCCAGTACTTC

V: TRBV5-1
D: NA
J: TRBJ2-7
size: NA
CDR3: CASSLVRGEQYF
DNA: TGCGCCAGCAGCTTGGTTAGGGGCGAGCAGTACTTC

V: TRBV5-4
D: NA
J: TRBJ1-1
size: NA
CDR3: CASSLGGQLNTEAFF
DNA: TGTGCCAGCAGCTTGGGGGGGCAGCTGAACACTGAAGCTTTCTTT

V: TRBV5-6
D: NA
J: TRBJ2-5
size: NA
CDR3: CASSTFTGQGGSETQYF
DNA: TGTGCCAGCAGCACCTTCACTGGGCAGGGGGGTTCGGAGACCCAGTACTTC

V: TRBV1
D: NA
J: TRBJ2-1
size: NA
CDR3: CTSSQSKSEQHNEQFF
DNA: TGCACCAGCAGCCAAAGCAAGTCCGAACAGCACAATGAGCAGTTCTTC

V: TRBV4-1
D: NA
J: TRBJ2-1
size: few
CDR3: CASSQDAVSYNEQFF
DNA: TGCGCCAGCAGCCAAGATGCGGTCTCCTACAATGAGCAGTTCTTC

V: TRBV5-6
D: NA
J: TRBJ1-1
size: NA
CDR3: CASRLLLDAEPHEAFF
DNA: TGTGCCAGCAGGCTGCTCTTGGATGCGGAACCACATGAAGCTTTCTTT

V: TRBV27
D: TRBD1
J: TRBJ2-7
size: NA
CDR3: CASSSTGLSSYEQYF
DNA: TGTGCCAGCAGTTCGACAGGGCTCAGCTCCTACGAGCAGTACTTC

V: TRBV5-1
D: TRBD2
J: TRBJ2-4
size: NA
CDR3: CASVIREGSRQAKNIQYF
DNA: TGCGCCAGCGTCATTCGGGAGGGGAGCCGTCAAGCCAAAAACATTCAGTACTTC

V: TRBV5-1
D: NA
J: TRBJ1-6
size: NA
CDR3: CASSLGQKNSPLHF
DNA: TGCGCCAGCAGCTTGGGTCAGAAAAATTCACCCCTCCACTTT

V: TRBV6-1
D: NA
J: TRBJ2-6
size: many
CDR3: CASSEALATGANVLTF
DNA: TGTGCCAGCAGTGAAGCGTTAGCAACTGGGGCCAACGTCCTGACTTTC

V: TRBV2
D: NA
J: TRBJ2-7
size: NA
CDR3: CATMTLTYEQYF
DNA: TGTGCCACCATGACTTTAACCTACGAGCAGTACTTC

V: TRBV28
D: TRBD1
J: TRBJ2-3
size: NA
CDR3: CASSATGAYTDTQYF
DNA: TGTGCCAGCAGCGCCACAGGGGCTTACACGGATACGCAGTATTTT

V: TRBV19
D: TRBD1
J: TRBJ1-1
size: NA
CDR3: CASSDRGHTEAFF
DNA: TGTGCCAGTAGCGACAGGGGCCACACTGAAGCTTTCTTT

V: TRBV28
D: NA
J: TRBJ1-1
size: NA
CDR3: CASSRVTEAFF
DNA: TGTGCCAGCAGCAGGGTCACTGAAGCTTTCTTT

V: TRBV27
D: NA
J: TRBJ1-1
size: few
CDR3: CASSPPGVKTEAFF
DNA: TGTGCCAGCAGCCCGCCGGGGGTTAAGACTGAAGCTTTCTTT

V: TRBV7-9
D: TRBD2
J: TRBJ2-5
size: NA
CDR3: CASSAILAGETQYF
DNA: TGTGCCAGCAGCGCCATACTAGCGGGAGAGACCCAGTACTTC

V: TRBV19
D: NA
J: TRBJ2-7
size: NA
CDR3: CASSSPGQAYEQYF
DNA: TGTGCCAGTAGTAGCCCTGGGCAGGCCTACGAGCAGTACTTC

V: TRBV15
D: NA
J: TRBJ1-1
size: NA
CDR3: CATSRDQRAGAFF
DNA: TGTGCCACCAGCAGAGATCAACGGGCGGGGGCTTTCTTT

V: TRBV27
D: NA
J: TRBJ2-7
size: NA
CDR3: CASRLSRGSYEQYF
DNA: TGTGCCAGCAGACTAAGCCGGGGGTCCTACGAGCAGTACTTC

V: TRBV30
D: NA
J: TRBJ2-7
size: NA
CDR3: CAWSVSGDSYEQYF
DNA: TGTGCCTGGAGTGTATCGGGGGACTCCTACGAGCAGTACTTC

V: TRBV7-8
D: NA
J: TRBJ1-2
size: NA
CDR3: CASSPGGNGYTF
DNA: TGTGCCAGCAGCCCCGGGGGGAATGGCTACACCTTC

V: TRBV25-1
D: NA
J: TRBJ2-7
size: NA
CDR3: CASSESVIYEQYF
DNA: TGTGCCAGCAGTGAATCAGTTATCTACGAGCAGTACTTC

V: TRBV4-1
D: NA
J: TRBJ2-4
size: NA
CDR3: CASSSFNGAKNIQYF
DNA: TGCGCCAGCAGCTCTTTCAACGGGGCCAAAAACATTCAGTACTTC

V: TRBV9
D: NA
J: TRBJ2-2
size: NA
CDR3: CASRGGPELVGELFF
DNA: TGTGCCAGCCGCGGAGGTCCGGAACTAGTCGGGGAGCTGTTTTTT

V: TRBV7-3
D: NA
J: TRBJ1-5
size: NA
CDR3: CASSLMEGSGQPQHF
DNA: TGTGCCAGCAGCTTAATGGAGGGGTCGGGGCAGCCCCAGCATTTT

V: TRBV6-1
D: TRBD1
J: TRBJ1-5
size: NA
CDR3: CASSFLTGVDQPQHF
DNA: TGTGCCAGCAGTTTTTTGACAGGGGTCGATCAGCCCCAGCATTTT

V: TRBV5-5
D: TRBD1
J: TRBJ2-7
size: once
CDR3: CASSAGTASYEQYF
DNA: TGTGCCAGCAGCGCCGGGACAGCCTCCTACGAGCAGTACTTC

V: TRBV9
D: NA
J: TRBJ2-1
size: once
CDR3: CASSVVRGEQFF
DNA: TGTGCCAGCAGCGTAGTACGCGGTGAGCAGTTCTTC

V: TRBV5-1
D: TRBD1
J: TRBJ2-3
size: NA
CDR3: CASSKEGTGTDTQYF
DNA: TGCGCCAGCAGCAAGGAAGGGACAGGGACAGATACGCAGTATTTT

V: TRBV9
D: NA
J: TRBJ1-2
size: NA
CDR3: CASSADGGYTF
DNA: TGTGCCAGCAGCGCAGACGGGGGCTACACCTTC

V: TRBV18
D: NA
J: TRBJ2-5
size: NA
CDR3: CASSGSPQETQYF
DNA: TGTGCCAGCTCAGGCTCCCCCCAAGAGACCCAGTACTTC

V: TRBV6-5
D: NA
J: TRBJ1-3
size: NA
CDR3: CASSYAVSGNTIYF
DNA: TGTGCCAGCAGTTACGCGGTCTCTGGAAACACCATATATTTT